This T cell receptor (beta chain) was profiled in a study of siplizumab effects on memory and regulatory T cells. Method: immunoSEQ multiplex PCR; TCRdb's copy keeps in-frame clones and lacks some. The sample comprises around 100,000 clones, around 90% of which are singletons, and over 0.12% rests with the top ten. A word on this clone: The target antigen is unknown.

Study findings and constraints: Siplizumab brought about a significant reduction in alloreactive sequences traceable to unstimulated CD4+ memory cells. Naive T cells were seen as more diverse than memory cells and as major alloresponse contributors.

V lost 2 bases and J 0 bases, leaving 11 bases between the germline ends. Germline CDR1 is MGHRA and CDR2 is YSYEKL. This CDR3 spans 16 amino acids. Sample: CD4+ T cells sorted from blood. The clonotype originates from a human donor in good health. The chain joins TRBV4-1 to TRBJ1-3, with TRBD1 as a possible D gene (5 bases). CDR3 residues: CASSQSGFTSGNTIYF. The CDR3, as DNA: TGCGCCAGCAGCCAATCAGGGTTTACCTCTGGAAACACCATATATTTT.